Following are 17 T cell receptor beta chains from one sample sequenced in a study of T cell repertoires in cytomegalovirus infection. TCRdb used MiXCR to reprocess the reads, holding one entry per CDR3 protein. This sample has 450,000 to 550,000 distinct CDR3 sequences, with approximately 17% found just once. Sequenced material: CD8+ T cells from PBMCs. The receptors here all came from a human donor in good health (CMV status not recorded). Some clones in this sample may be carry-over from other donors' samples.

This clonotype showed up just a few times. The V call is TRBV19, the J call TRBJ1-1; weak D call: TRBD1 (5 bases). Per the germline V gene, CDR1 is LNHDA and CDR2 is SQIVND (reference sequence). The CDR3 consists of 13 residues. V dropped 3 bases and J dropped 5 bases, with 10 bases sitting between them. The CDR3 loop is CASSIMGGTEAFF. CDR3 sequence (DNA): TGTGCCAGTAGTATTATGGGGGGAACTGAAGCTTTCTTT.

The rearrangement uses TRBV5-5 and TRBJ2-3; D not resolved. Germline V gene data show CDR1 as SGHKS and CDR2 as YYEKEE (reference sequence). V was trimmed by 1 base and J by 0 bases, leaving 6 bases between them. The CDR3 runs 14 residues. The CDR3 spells CASSLLWSTDTQYF. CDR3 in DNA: TGTGCCAGCAGCTTGCTCTGGAGCACAGATACGCAGTATTTT.

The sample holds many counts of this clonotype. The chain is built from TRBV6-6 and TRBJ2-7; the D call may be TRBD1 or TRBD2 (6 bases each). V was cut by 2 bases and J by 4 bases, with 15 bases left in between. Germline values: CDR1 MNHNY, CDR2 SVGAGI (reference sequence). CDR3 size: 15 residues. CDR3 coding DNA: TGTGCCAGCAGTTACGGGGGCGACGGGAGTTACGAGCAGTACTTC. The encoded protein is CASSYGGDGSYEQYF.

The CDR3 loop is CAISAEGQGNYEQFF. CDR3 DNA: TGTGCCATCAGCGCTGAGGGACAGGGGAACTATGAGCAGTTCTTC. V and J are TRBV10-3 and TRBJ2-1; 10 nucleotides match TRBD1. This CDR3 has 15 residues. Germline CDR1 and CDR2: ENHRY and SYGVKD. Losses at the gene ends were 6 bases for V and 8 bases for J; bases not matched to a gene: 10.

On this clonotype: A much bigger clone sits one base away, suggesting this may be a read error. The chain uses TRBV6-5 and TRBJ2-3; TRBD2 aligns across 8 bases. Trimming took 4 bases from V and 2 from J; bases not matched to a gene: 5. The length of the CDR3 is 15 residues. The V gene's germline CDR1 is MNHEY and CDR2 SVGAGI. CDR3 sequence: CASSSAGVLTDTQYF. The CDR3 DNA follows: TGTGCCAGCAGTTCAGCGGGGGTCCTCACAGATACGCAGTATTTT.

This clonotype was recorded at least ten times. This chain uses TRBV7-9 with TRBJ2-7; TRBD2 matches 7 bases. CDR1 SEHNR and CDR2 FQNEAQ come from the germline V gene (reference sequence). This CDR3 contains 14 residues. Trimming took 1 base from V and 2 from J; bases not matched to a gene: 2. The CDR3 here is CASSLVGLAYEQYF. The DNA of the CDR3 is TGTGCCAGCAGCTTAGTCGGACTAGCCTACGAGCAGTACTTC. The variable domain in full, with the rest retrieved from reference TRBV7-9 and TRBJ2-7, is DTGVSQNPRHKITKRGQNVTFRCDPISEHNRLYWYRQTLGQGPEFLTYFQNEAQLEKSRLLSDRFSAERPKGSFSTLEIQRTEQGDSAMYLCASSLVGLAYEQYFGPGTRLTVT.

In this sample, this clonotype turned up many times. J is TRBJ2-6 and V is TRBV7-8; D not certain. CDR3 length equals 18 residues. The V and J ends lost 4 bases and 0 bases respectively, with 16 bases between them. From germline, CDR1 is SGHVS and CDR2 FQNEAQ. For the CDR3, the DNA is TGTGCCAGCAGCTCTCCTGGAGAGCGTCTCTCTGGGGCCAACGTCCTGACTTTC. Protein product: CASSSPGERLSGANVLTF.

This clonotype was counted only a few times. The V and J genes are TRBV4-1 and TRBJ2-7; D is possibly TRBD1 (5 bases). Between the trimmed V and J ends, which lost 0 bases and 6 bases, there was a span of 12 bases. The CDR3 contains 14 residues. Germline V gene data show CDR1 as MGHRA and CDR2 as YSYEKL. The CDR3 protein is CASSQENRRGEQYF. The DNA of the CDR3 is TGCGCCAGCAGCCAAGAAAATCGAAGGGGCGAGCAGTACTTC.

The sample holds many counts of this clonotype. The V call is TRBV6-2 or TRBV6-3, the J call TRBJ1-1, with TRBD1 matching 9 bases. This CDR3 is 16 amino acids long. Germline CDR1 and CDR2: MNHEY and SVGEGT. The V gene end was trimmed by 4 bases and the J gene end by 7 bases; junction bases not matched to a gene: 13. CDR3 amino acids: CASSSYSTDRGGEAFF. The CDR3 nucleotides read TGTGCCAGCAGTTCCTATTCCACGGACAGGGGAGGTGAAGCTTTCTTT.

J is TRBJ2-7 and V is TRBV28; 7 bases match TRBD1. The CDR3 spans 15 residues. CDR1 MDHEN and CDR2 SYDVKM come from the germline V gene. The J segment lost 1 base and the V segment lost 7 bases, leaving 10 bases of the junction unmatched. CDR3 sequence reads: CASNDRTGSSYEQYF. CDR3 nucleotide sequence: TGTGCCAGCAACGACCGGACAGGATCTTCCTACGAGCAGTACTTC.

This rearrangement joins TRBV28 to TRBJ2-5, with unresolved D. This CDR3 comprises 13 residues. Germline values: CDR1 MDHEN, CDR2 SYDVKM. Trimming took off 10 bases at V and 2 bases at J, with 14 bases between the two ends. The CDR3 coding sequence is TGTGCCACTTCATCCCGCGTTCAAGAGACCCAGTACTTC. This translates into CATSSRVQETQYF.

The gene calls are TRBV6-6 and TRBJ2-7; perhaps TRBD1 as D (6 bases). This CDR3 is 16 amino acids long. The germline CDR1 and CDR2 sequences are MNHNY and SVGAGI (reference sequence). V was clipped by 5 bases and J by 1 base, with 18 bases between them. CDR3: CASSETFGQMSYEQYF. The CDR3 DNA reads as TGTGCCAGCAGTGAGACCTTTGGACAGATGTCCTACGAGCAGTACTTC.

Here the CDR3 DNA reads TGTGCCAGCACCCGGTGGGGGAATGGCGAAAAACTGTTTTTT. It codes for CASTRWGNGEKLFF. The genes are TRBV28 and TRBJ1-4; TRBD1 might be the D (5 bases). Germline CDR1 reads MDHEN; CDR2 reads SYDVKM. Trimming pared 7 bases from V and 8 bases from J, leaving 17 bases between. This CDR3 has 14 residues.

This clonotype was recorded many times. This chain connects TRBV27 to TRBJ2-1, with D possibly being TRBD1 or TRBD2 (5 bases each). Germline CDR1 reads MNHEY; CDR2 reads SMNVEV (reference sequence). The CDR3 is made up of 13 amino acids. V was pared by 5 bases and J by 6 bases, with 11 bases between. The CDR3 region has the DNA TGTGCCAGCAGTGTCCGGGGCTCCAATGAGCAGTTCTTC. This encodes CASSVRGSNEQFF.

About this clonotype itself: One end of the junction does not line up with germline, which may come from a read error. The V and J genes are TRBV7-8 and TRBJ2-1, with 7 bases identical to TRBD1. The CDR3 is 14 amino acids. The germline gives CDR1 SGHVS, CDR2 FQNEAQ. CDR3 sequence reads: CASSSVTGFNEQFF. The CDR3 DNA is TGTGCAAGCAGCTCCGTGACAGGGTTCAATGAGCAGTTCTTC.

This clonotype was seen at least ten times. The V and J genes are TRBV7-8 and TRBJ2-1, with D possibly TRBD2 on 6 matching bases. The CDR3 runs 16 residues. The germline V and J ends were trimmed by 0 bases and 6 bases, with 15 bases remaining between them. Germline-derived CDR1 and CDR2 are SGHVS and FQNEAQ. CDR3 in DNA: TGTGCCAGCAGCTTAGCTTCGGAGGGGACGGGCAATGAGCAGTTCTTC. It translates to CASSLASEGTGNEQFF.

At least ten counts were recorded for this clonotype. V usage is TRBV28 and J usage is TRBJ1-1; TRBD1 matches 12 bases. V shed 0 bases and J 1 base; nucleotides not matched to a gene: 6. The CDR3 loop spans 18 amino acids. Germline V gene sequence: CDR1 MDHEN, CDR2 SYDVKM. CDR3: CASSLWRDRGPGNTEAFF. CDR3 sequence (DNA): TGTGCCAGCAGTTTATGGAGGGACAGGGGGCCGGGGAACACTGAAGCTTTCTTT.